Each of the 21 T cell receptor beta chains below was sequenced from the same sample in a study of beta chain features in type 1 diabetes (dated by TCRdb to the late 2010s). Broad study findings and their caveats: Type 1 diabetes patients showed a moderate but significant shortening of TCRB CDR3 length in all four CD4+ subsets.

Their specific antigens are unknown. The method was the immunoSEQ multiplex PCR assay. The entire isolated RNA was reverse transcribed using the High Capacity cDNA Reverse Transcription Kit, and thus expressed TCRB transcripts were sequenced. Sourced from immuneACCESS, this table was stored by TCRdb with only in-frame sequences that have V and J called. A share of the clones is absent; for the studies checked, an unresolved V gene accounts for under half, and the remainder has no known explanation. The sample table records around 160,000 clones; roughly 60% of these occur just once. The leading ten clones occupy about 0.091% of the sample. Material: naive CD4+ T cells from blood. Reading the label with the study, this specimen's cell subset or site is: true naive CD4+ T cells. All receptors derive from a young man with type 1 diabetes.

The table lists this clone with a few counts. The J gene is TRBJ2-1, the V gene TRBV4-1; D unclear. Germline lookup yields CDR1 MGHRA and CDR2 YSYEKL. The V and J ends lost 0 bases and 9 bases respectively, with 9 bases between them. This CDR3 region has 13 residues. The CDR3 reads CASSQDRQSEQFF. CDR3 coding DNA: TGCGCCAGCAGCCAAGATCGGCAGAGTGAGCAGTTCTTC.

The chain recombines TRBV4-3 with TRBJ1-4; D unresolved. CDR3 length equals 15 residues. Deletions cut 0 bases from V and 8 bases from J, with 13 bases between. Germline V CDR1 and CDR2: LGHNA, YSLEER. CDR3 in DNA: TGCGCCAGCAGCCAAGACCGAAGGGCCGGCGAAAAACTGTTTTTT. This translates into CASSQDRRAGEKLFF.

The V gene is TRBV11-2, the J gene TRBJ1-1; D uncertain. The V end was cut by 1 base, the J end by 9 bases, with 9 bases between. The CDR3 covers 12 residues. Germline loops: CDR1 SGHAT, CDR2 FQNNGV. The CDR3 spells CASSLGTPKAFF. For the CDR3, the DNA is TGTGCCAGCAGCTTAGGGACGCCAAAAGCTTTCTTT.

The chain links TRBV7-8 to TRBJ1-2; D is unresolved. Germline-derived CDR1 and CDR2 are SGHVS and FQNEAQ. The CDR3 contains 13 residues. V was cut by 2 bases and J by 2 bases, with 6 bases left in between. The CDR3 reads CASSLPLNYGYTF. Written as DNA, the CDR3 is TGTGCCAGCAGCTTACCTCTGAACTATGGCTACACCTTC.

The chain couples TRBV21-1 to TRBJ2-3; the listed D gene, TRBD1, was not tested against the DNA. TRBV21-1 is classified as a pseudogene. This CDR3 is 17 amino acids long. The CDR3 DNA sequence: TGTGCCAGCAGCAAAGCCCCGGGACAGGGATCCACAGATACGCAGTATTTT. It yields the protein CASSKAPGQGSTDTQYF.

This clone has only one observation. CDR3 bases: TGCGCCAGCAGCCAACATACAGATACGCAGTATTTT. Amino acid sequence: CASSQHTDTQYF. The V and J genes are TRBV4-3 and TRBJ2-3, with D unresolved. CDR1 is LGHNA, CDR2 YSLEER, per germline. The V end was cut by 2 bases, the J end by 3 bases, with 3 bases between. The CDR3 has 12 amino acids.

A few counts support this clone. The J gene is TRBJ2-1, the V gene TRBV28; a possible D gene is TRBD2 (6 bases). CDR3 length: 14 residues. Between the trimmed V and J ends, which lost 2 bases and 10 bases, there was a span of 15 bases. CDR1 is MDHEN and CDR2 is SYDVKM in the germline V gene. The CDR3: CASSLGGSLGEQFF. The CDR3 DNA is TGTGCCAGCAGTTTAGGGGGGTCCCTCGGGGAGCAGTTCTTC.

V gene TRBV6-5 combines with J gene TRBJ2-7, with D perhaps TRBD1 (6 bases). CDR1 MNHEY and CDR2 SVGAGI come from the germline V gene. Between the trimmed V and J ends, which lost 4 bases and 1 base, there was a span of 17 bases. This CDR3 has 16 amino acids. As DNA, the CDR3 is TGTGCCAGCAGTTTCGCGTTGACAGGTTATTCCTACGAGCAGTACTTC. Amino acids: CASSFALTGYSYEQYF.

This clone was counted between two and nine times. The chain carries TRBV29-1 and TRBJ2-5; maybe TRBD2 (5 bases). This CDR3 has 12 residues. V was cut by 4 bases and J by 5 bases, with 11 bases left in between. Per germline, CDR1 SQVTM and CDR2 ANQGSEA. CDR3: CSVAGSDETQYF. CDR3 sequence (DNA): TGCAGCGTTGCGGGGAGCGACGAGACCCAGTACTTC.

The chain recombines TRBV25-1 with TRBJ2-7; TRBD2 matches at 9 bases. Trimming at V came to 1 base and at J to 6 bases, leaving 10 bases not matched to a gene. The CDR3 is 16 amino acids. CDR1 is MGHDK, CDR2 SYGVNS, per germline. CDR3 residues: CASSESEGSGGAEQYF. For the CDR3, the DNA is TGTGCCAGCAGTGAATCTGAGGGTAGCGGGGGTGCCGAGCAGTACTTC.

This clone was detected once. CDR3 DNA sequence: TGTGCCAGCACCCAGGGGACCGGCAAGTACTTC. Translating gives CASTQGTGKYF. V gene TRBV7-9 combines with J gene TRBJ2-4; possibly TRBD1 for D (6 bases). V lost 7 bases to trimming and J lost 14 bases, with 15 bases between them. The CDR3 has 11 residues. Germline CDR1 and CDR2: SEHNR and FQNEAQ (reference sequence). The full variable domain, its missing parts supplied by reference TRBV7-9 and TRBJ2-4, is DTGVSQNPRHKITKRGQNVTFRCDPISEHNRLYWYRQTLGQGPEFLTYFQNEAQLEKSRLLSDRFSAERPKGSFSTLEIQRTEQGDSAMYLCASTQGTGKYFGAGTRLSVL.

This chain uses TRBV29-1 with TRBJ2-3; 8 nucleotides align to TRBD2. Germline assignment: CDR1 SQVTM and CDR2 ANQGSEA. Unmatched junction bases numbered 4, after V lost 2 bases and J lost 3 bases. This CDR3 has 14 residues. CDR3 coding DNA: TGCAGCGTTGAATTAGGACTAGCAACAGATACGCAGTATTTT. Its translation is CSVELGLATDTQYF.

The rearrangement joins TRBV29-1 to TRBJ2-7; perhaps TRBD2 as D (5 bases). This CDR3 has 11 residues. The germline V gene has CDR1 SQVTM and CDR2 ANQGSEA. The CDR3 sequence is CAGVGSYEQYF. As DNA, the CDR3 is TGCGCCGGGGTGGGCTCCTACGAGCAGTACTTC.

The rearrangement links TRBV7-2 to TRBJ2-5; a weak D match, TRBD1 (5 bases). Between the trimmed V and J ends, which lost 5 bases and 4 bases, there was a span of 5 bases. Germline loops: CDR1 SGHTA, CDR2 FQGNSA. The CDR3 length is 11 residues. Written as DNA, the CDR3 is TGTGCCAGCAGCACAGGAGAGACCCAGTACTTC. It codes for CASSTGETQYF.

The table lists this clone with a few counts. This chain uses TRBV29-1 with TRBJ2-5, with D possibly matching TRBD1 (5 bases). The CDR3 runs 14 residues. V was cut by 6 bases and J by 5 bases, with 19 bases left in between. Germline loops: CDR1 SQVTM, CDR2 ANQGSEA. The CDR3 loop reads CSVRDRGAGETQYF. The CDR3 coding sequence is TGCAGCGTGCGCGATCGTGGGGCTGGCGAGACCCAGTACTTC.

This clone occurred once. This sequence joins TRBV21-1 and TRBJ2-1; the table's D call, TRBD2, was not checked against the DNA. TRBV21-1 is a recognized pseudogene. This CDR3 spans 11 amino acids. CDR3 bases: TGTGCCAGCATCTCAAGGGGGACTAAGTTCTTC. Translating gives CASISRGTKFF.

V is TRBV7-2 and J is TRBJ1-2; no clear D gene. Germline assignment: CDR1 SGHTA and CDR2 FQGNSA. Trimming stripped 4 bases from V and 4 bases from J, with 13 bases between. The CDR3 totals 14 residues. CDR3 sequence (DNA): TGTGCCAGCAGCTCCGAGGTCTTGAGCTATGGCTACACCTTC. It translates to CASSSEVLSYGYTF. Supplemented by reference TRBV7-2 and TRBJ1-2, the full variable domain reads GAGVSQSPSNKVTEKGKDVELRCDPISGHTALYWYRQSLGQGLEFLIYFQGNSAPDKSGLPSDRFSAERTGGSVSTLTIQRTQQEDSAVYLCASSSEVLSYGYTFGSGTRLTVV.

The rearrangement links TRBV5-6 to TRBJ2-4; the match to TRBD1 covers 10 bases. From germline, CDR1 is SGHDT and CDR2 YYEEEE. The CDR3 spans 15 residues. V was pared by 7 bases and J by 0 bases, with 4 bases of the junction left unmatched. CDR3 loop: CASRDRGLAKNIQYF. In nucleotides, the CDR3 is TGTGCCAGCCGAGACAGGGGGCTAGCCAAAAACATTCAGTACTTC. The complete variable domain, with remaining parts taken from reference TRBV5-6 and TRBJ2-4, reads DAGVTQSPTHLIKTRGQQVTLRCSPKSGHDTVSWYQQALGQGPQFIFQYYEEEERQRGNFPDRFSGHQFPNYSSELNVNALLLGDSALYLCASRDRGLAKNIQYFGAGTRLSVL.

This clone was recorded a few times. The CDR3 DNA is TGTGCCTGGAGTGAGGGACAGTACTACGAGCAGTACTTC. This encodes CAWSEGQYYEQYF. The chain couples TRBV30 to TRBJ2-7; 7 bases are a match to TRBD1. This CDR3 is built from 13 residues. Looked up from germline, CDR1 is GTSNPN and CDR2 is SVGIG (reference sequence). V was pared by 1 base and J by 3 bases, with 3 bases of the junction left unmatched. The entire variable domain, with the rest obtained from reference TRBV30 and TRBJ2-7, is as follows: SQTIHQWPATLVQPVGSPLSLECTVEGTSNPNLYWYRQAAGRGLQLLFYSVGIGQISSEVPQNLSASRPQDRQFILSSKKLLLSDSGFYLCAWSEGQYYEQYFGPGTRLTVT.

This clone has a handful of counts. The chain carries TRBV4-3 and TRBJ1-6; D remains unclear. The germline V gene encodes CDR1 LGHNA and CDR2 YSLEER. The CDR3 runs to 16 residues. The germline V and J ends were trimmed by 0 bases and 6 bases, with 12 bases remaining between them. CDR3 nucleotides: TGCGCCAGCAGCCAAGATACCGCGGCCACTAATTCACCCCTCCACTTT. Translation gives CASSQDTAATNSPLHF.

Here the CDR3 reads CSVETKNIQYF. Written as DNA, the CDR3 is TGCAGCGTTGAGACTAAAAACATTCAGTACTTC. The V and J genes are TRBV29-1 and TRBJ2-4; D is unresolved. V was cut by 3 bases and J by 4 bases, with 4 bases left in between. This CDR3 is built from 11 residues. Germline V lookup: CDR1 SQVTM, CDR2 ANQGSEA.